A selection of T cell receptor beta chains follows, all from one sample in a study of identifying expanded T cells in peripheral blood. Produced via immunoSEQ multiplex PCR; TCRdb's table is partial and in-frame only. The table lists 85,000 to 90,000 clones, approximately 84% of them singletons. Specimen: blood. These receptors were taken from a person aged 18 to 70 in good health. The CDR3 runs from the conserved cysteine through the conserved F or W. D genes are given only for firm matches. Size values are once, few and many counts, or a class for expanded clones, and some rows have none.

clone size	J gene	D gene	V gene	CDR3 DNA	CDR3 protein
NA	TRBJ2-7	TRBD2	TRBV7-8	TGTGCCAGCAGCCGCGGGGTAGCGGGGATCTACGAGCAGTACTTC	CASSRGVAGIYEQYF
once	TRBJ1-1	NA	TRBV29-1	TGCAGCGGTGGGGGCGGAGGGGCCGCTGAAGCTTTCTTT	CSGGGGGAAEAFF
once	TRBJ1-2	NA	TRBV2	TGTGCCAGCAGTGTCAACATAGAATACGGCTACACCTTC	CASSVNIEYGYTF
NA	TRBJ2-5	NA	TRBV10-1	TGCGCCAGCAGAGCGGGACAGCAAGAGACCCAGTACTTC	CASRAGQQETQYF
NA	TRBJ1-2	TRBD1	TRBV7-2	TGTGCCAGCAGCTCCAGAAATTCGGGACAGGGAGGCAATGGCTACACCTTC	CASSSRNSGQGGNGYTF
once	TRBJ2-1	TRBD2	TRBV9	TGTGCCAGCAGCGCGGGGGGACTAGCGGGTCCCTACAATGAGCAGTTCTTC	CASSAGGLAGPYNEQFF
NA	TRBJ1-2	NA	TRBV6-5	TGTGCCAGCAGTTACCGGGGCGGCTACACCTTC	CASSYRGGYTF
NA	TRBJ1-2	NA	TRBV18	TGTGCCAGCTCCGCCCGGGACACTTACTCCAGTAACTATGGCTACACCTTC	CASSARDTYSSNYGYTF
once	TRBJ1-4	NA	TRBV7-9	TGTGCCAGCAGCTTAGGAGTTAATGAAAAACTGTTTTTT	CASSLGVNEKLFF
once	TRBJ1-3	NA	TRBV11-2	TGTGCCAGCAGCTTTGCGGAGCCGCCTGGTGGAAACACCATATATTTT	CASSFAEPPGGNTIYF
NA	TRBJ2-4	NA	TRBV10-2	TGCGCCAGCAGTGAGGGGAGTTGGGGGTTGAACATTCAGTACTTC	CASSEGSWGLNIQYF
once	TRBJ1-1	NA	TRBV5-1	TGCGCCAGCAGCGGCGAGGTGTCTGACACTGAAGCTTTCTTT	CASSGEVSDTEAFF
NA	TRBJ1-2	TRBD1	TRBV7-2	TGTGCCAGCAGCCCCGGGGCAGGGGGCAAAAGGAACTATGGCTACACCTTC	CASSPGAGGKRNYGYTF
NA	TRBJ1-5	NA	TRBV19	TGTGCCAGTAGTGATAAACATAGCAATCAGCCCCAGCATTTT	CASSDKHSNQPQHF
NA	TRBJ2-7	TRBD1	TRBV18	TGTGCCAGCTCACCAGGGACAGGGTCCTACGAGCAGTACTTC	CASSPGTGSYEQYF
NA	TRBJ2-5	TRBD1	TRBV9	TGTGCCAGCAGCCCCCGGACAGGGGGATGGCAAGAGACCCAGTACTTC	CASSPRTGGWQETQYF
NA	TRBJ1-2	TRBD1	TRBV11-2	TGTGCCAGCAGCCCGACAGGGAGCGGCTACACCTTC	CASSPTGSGYTF
NA	TRBJ2-1	NA	TRBV7-9	TGTGCCAGCAGCTTCGGTCAGGGTCGGAATCTGAATGAGCAGTTCTTC	CASSFGQGRNLNEQFF
NA	TRBJ2-1	NA	TRBV14	TGTGCCAGCAGCCAAGTCGTGGTCAATGAGCAGTTCTTC	CASSQVVVNEQFF
NA	TRBJ1-6	NA	TRBV19	TGTGCCAGTAGTATGGTTGGGGTAACTAATTCACCCCTCCACTTT	CASSMVGVTNSPLHF
NA	TRBJ1-1	NA	TRBV7-2	TGTGCCAGCAGCTTAGCTCCACCGGAAGTGGGTTTCTTT	CASSLAPPEVGFF
NA	TRBJ1-2	NA	TRBV29-1	TGCAGCGCAAGCACAGGAGGTGGCTACACCTTC	CSASTGGGYTF
NA	TRBJ1-2	NA	TRBV19	TGTGCCAGTAGTATATATGCAGGGGCTAACTATGGCTACACCTTC	CASSIYAGANYGYTF
once	TRBJ2-1	TRBD1	TRBV4-1	TGCGCCAGCAGCCGCCAACGGGACAGTAACAATGAGCAGTTCTTC	CASSRQRDSNNEQFF
NA	TRBJ1-5	TRBD1	TRBV6-6	TGTGCCAGCAGTTACGGGACAGGGGTGAGTAGACAGCCCCAGCATTTT	CASSYGTGVSRQPQHF